This T cell receptor beta chain emerged from a study of Ad26.COV2.S vaccination and SARS-CoV-2 variants. Study in general: The trial was COV1001 and the donor's arm was Ad26.COV2.S. Ad26.COV2.S given intramuscularly, once or twice 56 days apart.

Study-wide results and limits: Total T cell responses were possibly underestimated by TCR breadth and depth analyses. Substantial response breadth was reportedly seen for spike-specific CD8+ and CD4+ T cells after vaccination.

The treatment was: around 19 received Ad26.COV2.S at low or high dose, single or two shots; 5 received placebo; per-sample allocation not given. Collection of the samples took place on day 63 after the first injection of vaccine or placebo. Concerning this clone itself: The antigen is undetermined.

This CDR3 comprises 14 residues. Trimming left V 5 bases short and J 0 bases short, with 8 bases between. Germline V gene sequence: CDR1 MNHEY, CDR2 SVGAGI. Data came from immunoSEQ multiplex PCR; TCRdb stores just in-frame clones and leaves some out. Of approximately 350,000 clones listed, 83% are singletons. The TCR was taken from a person between 18 and 59 years old who received the Ad26.COV2.S COVID-19 vaccine or a placebo. The rearrangement links TRBV6-5 to TRBJ2-1; possibly TRBD2 for D (6 bases). The sequencing used peripheral blood, collected in a trial of Ad26.COV2.S vaccine versus placebo. The CDR3 DNA is TGTGCCAGCAGTCCGGGGGTCTCCTACAATGAGCAGTTCTTC. This encodes CASSPGVSYNEQFF.